The 10 T cell receptor beta chains below were found in one sample sequenced in a study of cytomegalovirus exposure and HLA in healthy donors. Both 60 Vbeta primers and 13 Jbeta primers went into the PCR. The method was immunoSEQ multiplex PCR; TCRdb's version includes in-frame clones alone and lacks a portion of them. The table shows about 190,000 clones, with roughly 80% occurring only once. Sequencing was performed on PBMCs. The receptors originated from a man aged 40-50 years in good health and CMV-seropositive.

This chain joins TRBV7-2 and TRBJ1-1; TRBD1 agrees at 8 bases. The J segment lost 4 bases and the V segment lost 6 bases, leaving 4 bases of the junction unmatched. CDR3 size: 13 residues. Per the germline V gene, CDR1 is SGHTA and CDR2 is FQGNSA. The CDR3 nucleotides are TGTGCCAGCAGTTCCCAGGGGGCCACTGAAGCTTTCTTT. Translating it yields CASSSQGATEAFF.

CDR3 residues: CATSREGQRSFGAGANVLTF. DNA of the CDR3: TGTGCCACCAGCAGAGAGGGCCAGAGGTCCTTCGGGGCTGGGGCCAACGTCCTGACTTTC. The rearrangement links TRBV15 to TRBJ2-6; the D gene is possibly TRBD2 (5 bases). Germline V lookup: CDR1 LNHNV, CDR2 YYDKDF (reference sequence). This CDR3 is built from 20 residues. The V end lost 0 bases, the J end lost 2 bases, and 20 bases lay between the germline ends. The variable domain in full, completed from reference TRBV15 and TRBJ2-6, reads DAMVIQNPRYQVTQFGKPVTLSCSQTLNHNVMYWYQQKSSQAPKLLFHYYDKDFNNEADTPDNFQSRRPNTSFCFLDIRSPGLGDTAMYLCATSREGQRSFGAGANVLTFGAGSRLTVL.

The V gene is TRBV25-1, the J gene TRBJ1-5; 8 bases map to TRBD1. V shed 10 bases and J 11 bases; nucleotides not matched to a gene: 22. Germline CDR1 reads MGHDK; CDR2 reads SYGVNS. The CDR3 extends over 16 amino acids. The CDR3 nucleotides are TGTGCCAACAGGGGGGCAGTAGATATAGCCTTCGGGTCCCAGCATTTT. It translates to CANRGAVDIAFGSQHF.

The rearrangement joins TRBV4-1 to TRBJ2-5, with 7 positions matching TRBD1. The end of the DNA is better explained by TRBJ2-7, so the J call may be wrong. Germline V CDR1 and CDR2: MGHRA, YSYEKL. CDR3 length equals 16 residues. The CDR3 nucleotides read TGCGCCAGCAGCCCACCCTTGGACAGGATAACCTACGAGCAGTACTTC. Translated: CASSPPLDRITYEQYF.

The chain couples TRBV6-1 to TRBJ2-1, with 9 bases matching TRBD1. Germline V CDR1 and CDR2: MNHNS, SASEGT. The CDR3 contains 14 residues. Trimming cost V 7 bases and J 7 bases; bases outside gene matches: 8. As DNA, the CDR3 is TGTGCCAGCACCGGACAGGGGAATTGGAATGAGCAGTTCTTC. Residues: CASTGQGNWNEQFF.

This rearrangement joins TRBV7-9 to TRBJ2-5, with 7 bases lining up with TRBD1. The germline V gene encodes CDR1 SEHNR and CDR2 FQNEAQ (reference sequence). This CDR3 is built from 15 residues. The V segment lost 2 bases and the J segment 2 bases; nucleotides outside the gene matches: 5. The chain's CDR3 is CASSLMGQRQETQYF. The DNA of the CDR3 is TGTGCCAGCAGCTTAATGGGACAGAGGCAAGAGACCCAGTACTTC. Variable domain in full (rest from reference TRBV7-9 and TRBJ2-5): DTGVSQNPRHKITKRGQNVTFRCDPISEHNRLYWYRQTLGQGPEFLTYFQNEAQLEKSRLLSDRFSAERPKGSFSTLEIQRTEQGDSAMYLCASSLMGQRQETQYFGPGTRLLVL.

The chain uses TRBV4-3 and TRBJ2-7; D is undetermined. This CDR3 has 17 amino acids. V was shortened by 0 bases and J by 2 bases, with 17 bases between the two germline ends. Germline V lookup: CDR1 LGHNA, CDR2 YSLEER. The CDR3 sequence is CASSQELMRREAYEQYF. CDR3 sequence (DNA): TGCGCCAGCAGCCAAGAATTAATGAGGAGAGAAGCCTACGAGCAGTACTTC.

V gene TRBV6-1 combines with J gene TRBJ1-1, with TRBD1 identical over 9 bases. Per the germline V gene, CDR1 is MNHNS and CDR2 is SASEGT. Trimming removed 1 base from V and 6 bases from J; junction bases left unmatched: 6. The CDR3 is made up of 15 amino acids. CDR3 in amino acids: CASSEGGQGGPEAFF. Here the CDR3 DNA reads TGTGCCAGCAGTGAAGGGGGACAGGGTGGACCTGAAGCTTTCTTT.

This clone has only a few counts. The chain combines TRBV19 with TRBJ2-5, with D possibly being TRBD2 (7 bases). This CDR3 spans 13 amino acids. Germline V lookup: CDR1 LNHDA, CDR2 SQIVND (reference sequence). Trimming stripped 4 bases from V and 5 bases from J, with 11 bases between. In DNA, the CDR3 is TGTGCCAGTAGTAAGGGGGGGATGGAGACCCAGTACTTC. The encoded protein is CASSKGGMETQYF.

This chain connects TRBV28 to TRBJ2-1, with D maybe TRBD2 (5 bases). Germline V gene data show CDR1 as MDHEN and CDR2 as SYDVKM. Trimming removed 6 bases from V and 4 bases from J, with 19 bases in between. This CDR3 comprises 16 residues. CDR3 protein: CASSPIEGRPYNEQFF. The CDR3 coding sequence is TGTGCCAGCAGCCCCATTGAGGGTCGTCCATACAATGAGCAGTTCTTC.